This T cell receptor (beta chain) was captured by sequencing in a study of blood T cell repertoires in COVID-19 (dated by TCRdb to 2020 to 2022). Broadly, across the study: Samples covering the acute and convalescent phases of COVID-19 were provided by collaborators in the United States, Italy and Spain. The material from the prospective study consisted of cDNA or gDNA derived from T cells, B-cell-depleted T cells, or PBMCs. The dataset comprised deeply sampled blood TCRbeta repertoires from subjects exposed to, actively infected with, or recovered from COVID-19. The repertoires were released in a freely available public database intended as a resource for research on the immune response to SARS-CoV-2. Samples were obtained from the ongoing ImmuneRACE study (first 160 participants) and from about 1,300 subjects provided by 6 global collaborators. A de-identified subject ID, COVID-19 status, age in years and sex were almost always included in the sample metadata. HLA class I and class II types, where available, came from metadata supplied by the sample provider rather than from assay-based typing. Overall study results and their limits: Clinical and demographic metadata were provided uncurated, with the amount varying by source and participant.

A note on this clone: It lacks a known antigen. Base qualities are not recorded, but no much larger clone differs from it by a single base.

Participants in the prospective study were enrolled through a virtual design, were aged 18 to 89 years, and lived in 24 United States geographic areas. In the prospective study, cohorts were assigned on the basis of participant-reported clinical history obtained from a screening survey and a study questionnaire. Recovered participants in ImmuneRACE Cohort 3 were defined by two consecutive negative NP/OP PCR tests, clearance by a healthcare professional, or resolution of symptoms. Each participant in the prospective study had whole blood, serum and a nasopharyngeal or oropharyngeal swab collected by mobile phlebotomists. Prospective study participants could optionally give additional blood draws and questionnaires over an approximately two-month period. Before DNA extraction, prospective study blood samples were shipped either frozen or at room temperature. The germline V gene (reference sequence) provides CDR1 SGHNT and CDR2 YYREEE. V is reduced by 4 bases and J by 2 bases, leaving a spacing of 10 bases between them. From the cysteine through the phenylalanine, the CDR3 covers 14 amino acids. The CDR3 DNA has 42 bases and is translated from base 1.

TCRbeta CDR3 regions were amplified from genomic DNA using the immunoSEQ Assay, a bias-controlled multiplex PCR. Concerning the study's data processing: Nucleated cell counts per sample were estimated from amplification of reference gene primers within the assay. To quantify the absolute abundance of each unique TCRbeta CDR3 rearrangement, sequence reads were collapsed and filtered. For each sample, productive Simpson clonality was calculated by taking the square root of Simpson's diversity index across productive rearrangements. TCRdb carries this immuneACCESS record with in-frame sequences only. Its versions omit some clonotypes, under half of them owing to an unresolved V gene in the studies checked, with the rest unexplained. The D gene and trimming were derived from the DNA, and the V and J assignments and clone size from that table. Present in this sample are about 370,000 clones, around 92% of which were seen just once. The ten largest clones add up to 1.7% of the sample.

The source of this sequence is a young woman who had recovered from COVID-19. Sequences were obtained from PBMCs or T cells enriched from blood (not recorded which). This sequence uses TRBV5-4 and TRBJ1-3; the D segment could be TRBD1, given 5 matching bases. DNA sequence: TGTGCCAGCAGCAGGGGAGGGGCTGGAAACACCATATATTTT. This yields the protein CASSRGGAGNTIYF.